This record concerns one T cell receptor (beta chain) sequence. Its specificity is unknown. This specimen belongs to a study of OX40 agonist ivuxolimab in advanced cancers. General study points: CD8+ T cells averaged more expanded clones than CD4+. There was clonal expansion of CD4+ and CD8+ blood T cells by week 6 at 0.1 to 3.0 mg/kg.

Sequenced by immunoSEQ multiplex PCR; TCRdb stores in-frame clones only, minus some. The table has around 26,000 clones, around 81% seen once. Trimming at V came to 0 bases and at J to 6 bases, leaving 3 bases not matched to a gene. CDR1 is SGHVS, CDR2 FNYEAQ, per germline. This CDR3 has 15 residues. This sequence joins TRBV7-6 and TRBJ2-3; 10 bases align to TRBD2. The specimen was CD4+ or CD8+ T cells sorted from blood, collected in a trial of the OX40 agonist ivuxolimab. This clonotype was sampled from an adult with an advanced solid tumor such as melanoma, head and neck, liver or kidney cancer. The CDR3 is CASSLASGRPDTQYF. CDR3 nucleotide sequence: TGTGCCAGCAGCTTAGCTAGCGGGAGGCCTGATACGCAGTATTTT.